Following are 20 T cell receptor beta chains from one sample sequenced in a study of OX40 agonist ivuxolimab in advanced cancers. Repertoires were generated with immunoSEQ multiplex PCR, while TCRdb's copy carries only in-frame clones and drops some. The sample yields tens of thousands of clones, 65% to 80% seen once. The sample here was CD4+ or CD8+ T cells sorted from blood, taken in a trial of the OX40 agonist ivuxolimab. The origin of the receptors is an adult with an advanced solid tumor such as melanoma, head and neck, liver or kidney cancer.

The chain couples TRBV5-1 to TRBJ1-6; D is possibly TRBD1 (5 bases). Germline CDR1 reads SGHRS; CDR2 reads YFSETQ. This CDR3 contains 14 residues. Trimming pared 0 bases from V and 8 bases from J, leaving 9 bases between. Here the CDR3 reads CASSLGRGDSPLHF. For the CDR3, the DNA is TGCGCCAGCAGCTTGGGACGGGGGGATTCACCCCTCCACTTT.

The chain employs TRBV6-5 and TRBJ2-5; the D gene is possibly TRBD2 (5 bases). Germline V gives CDR1 MNHEY, CDR2 SVGAGI. This CDR3 is built from 14 residues. V was pared by 6 bases and J by 4 bases, with 15 bases between. The CDR3 bases are TGTGCCAGCAGGCTCGTGCCGGGGTCAGAGACCCAGTACTTC. The encoded protein is CASRLVPGSETQYF.

This clone was recorded a few times. The genes are TRBV6-4 and TRBJ2-1, with 7 bases identical to TRBD1. V trimming: 2 bases; J trimming: 5 bases; junction bases outside the gene matches: 3. The length of the CDR3 is 14 residues. Per the germline V gene, CDR1 is MRHNA and CDR2 is SNTAGT. CDR3 DNA sequence: TGTGCCAGCAGTGACAGGGGGCCTGACAATGAGCAGTTCTTC. Amino acids: CASSDRGPDNEQFF.

This clone was counted only a few times. The chain combines TRBV10-3 with TRBJ1-6, with D tentatively TRBD1 (5 bases). CDR3 length: 14 residues. In germline, CDR1 is ENHRY, CDR2 SYGVKD. CDR3 in amino acids: CATRETEFNSPLHF. CDR3 nucleotides: TGTGCAACCAGGGAGACCGAATTTAATTCACCCCTCCACTTT.

The chain carries TRBV18 and TRBJ2-7, with 9 nucleotides matching TRBD2. The CDR3 consists of 15 residues. V shed 2 bases and J 5 bases; nucleotides not matched to a gene: 7. Germline V gene data show CDR1 as KGHSH and CDR2 as LQKENI. The CDR3: CASSPTGAGGHEQYF. The CDR3 DNA follows: TGTGCCAGCTCACCAACAGGAGCGGGGGGCCACGAGCAGTACTTC.

This sequence joins TRBV9 and TRBJ2-2, with D unresolved. The V gene's germline CDR1 is SGDLS and CDR2 YYNGEE. V dropped 5 bases and J dropped 5 bases, with 16 bases sitting between them. The CDR3 length is 15 residues. CDR3: CASRAEDLGTGELFF. Written as DNA, the CDR3 is TGTGCCAGCAGAGCCGAGGATCTGGGGACCGGGGAGCTGTTTTTT.

This chain uses TRBV15 with TRBJ2-5, with no clear D. The germline V gene has CDR1 LNHNV and CDR2 YYDKDF (reference sequence). V was cut by 0 bases and J by 3 bases, with 5 bases left in between. The CDR3 consists of 13 residues. In DNA form, the CDR3 reads TGTGCCACCAGCAGAGATGGCAAAGAGACCCAGTACTTC. Translation gives CATSRDGKETQYF. The variable domain in full, completed from reference TRBV15 and TRBJ2-5, reads DAMVIQNPRYQVTQFGKPVTLSCSQTLNHNVMYWYQQKSSQAPKLLFHYYDKDFNNEADTPDNFQSRRPNTSFCFLDIRSPGLGDTAMYLCATSRDGKETQYFGPGTRLLVL.

The genes are TRBV7-8 and TRBJ1-2; the D gene is possibly TRBD1 (5 bases). Trimming removed 4 bases at V and 8 bases at J, with 14 bases between. CDR1 and CDR2 from the germline V gene are SGHVS and FQNEAQ. The length of the CDR3 is 13 residues. The CDR3, as DNA: TGTGCCAGCAGCTCCACAACCCAGGGCGGCTACACCTTC. Translation: CASSSTTQGGYTF.

This clone was picked up a small number of times. The V call is TRBV6-5, the J call TRBJ1-3; D is unclear. The CDR3 is 16 amino acids. V lost 2 bases, J lost 3 bases, and 14 bases lay in between. Germline CDR1 and CDR2: MNHEY and SVGAGI. CDR3 nucleotides: TGTGCCAGCAGTTACCACGCGACGGGGTTTGGAAACACCATATATTTT. Protein: CASSYHATGFGNTIYF.

The genes are TRBV6-1 and TRBJ2-7; TRBD1 matches 10 bases. The length of the CDR3 is 15 residues. Germline CDR1 and CDR2: MNHNS and SASEGT. The V gene end was trimmed by 5 bases and the J gene end by 6 bases; junction bases not matched to a gene: 10. Here the CDR3 DNA reads TGTGCCAGCAGTCCACGGACAGGGGGGCCTTCCGAGCAGTACTTC. Amino acids: CASSPRTGGPSEQYF.

The sample holds a few counts of this clone. CDR3 bases: TGTGCCAGCAGCTTGGCGGGAGGGGCAAACACCGGGGAGCTGTTTTTT. Translating it yields CASSLAGGANTGELFF. The chain couples TRBV5-5 to TRBJ2-2; 8 positions agree with TRBD2. CDR1 SGHKS and CDR2 YYEKEE come from the germline V gene (reference sequence). V was pared by 0 bases and J by 2 bases, with 3 bases of the junction left unmatched. The CDR3 is made up of 16 amino acids.

This rearrangement joins TRBV4-1 to TRBJ2-7, with D possibly TRBD1 on 6 matching bases. The CDR3 is 14 amino acids. CDR1 is MGHRA and CDR2 is YSYEKL in the germline V gene. V was clipped by 4 bases and J by 3 bases, with 13 bases between them. In DNA, the CDR3 is TGCGCCAGCAGCCTACGAACAGGGTACTACGAGCAGTACTTC. Its translation: CASSLRTGYYEQYF.

This clone was detected only a few times. This sequence joins TRBV5-4 and TRBJ1-3; D is possibly TRBD1 (6 bases). Germline V gene lookup returns CDR1 SGHNT and CDR2 YYREEE (reference sequence). The V end was cut by 4 bases, the J end by 9 bases, with 17 bases between. The CDR3 runs to 14 residues. The CDR3, as DNA: TGTGCCAGCAGCCCGGTTGGGACACTGGGCACCATATATTTT. It codes for CASSPVGTLGTIYF.

This clone was observed a few times. The chain links TRBV7-2 to TRBJ1-4, with D unresolved. Germline values: CDR1 SGHTA, CDR2 FQGNSA. Deletions cut 5 bases from V and 8 bases from J, with 21 bases between. This CDR3 is 16 amino acids long. The CDR3 loop is CASSADPRRGWEKLFF. CDR3 DNA sequence: TGTGCCAGCAGCGCCGACCCTCGAAGAGGGTGGGAAAAACTGTTTTTT. The complete variable domain, with remaining parts taken from reference TRBV7-2 and TRBJ1-4, reads GAGVSQSPSNKVTEKGKDVELRCDPISGHTALYWYRQSLGQGLEFLIYFQGNSAPDKSGLPSDRFSAERTGGSVSTLTIQRTQQEDSAVYLCASSADPRRGWEKLFFGSGTQLSVL.

The chain has TRBV7-9 and TRBJ2-4; 9 bases match TRBD1. Germline trimming cut 5 bases from V and 1 base from J; bases unmatched to any gene: 6. From germline, CDR1 is SEHNR and CDR2 FQNEAQ (reference sequence). The CDR3 consists of 16 residues. CDR3 residues: CASSPIQGAAKNIQYF. The CDR3, as DNA: TGTGCCAGCAGCCCGATACAGGGGGCGGCCAAAAACATTCAGTACTTC.

The chain recombines TRBV11-3 with TRBJ2-5; D perhaps matches TRBD1 (5 bases). This CDR3 region has 15 residues. Trimming took off 1 base at V and 6 bases at J, with 15 bases between the two ends. Germline V CDR1 and CDR2: SGHNT, YENEEA. The CDR3 nucleotides read TGTGCCAGCAGCTTAGCGTCAGGACAAGGGCAGACCCAGTACTTC. It yields the protein CASSLASGQGQTQYF.

V usage is TRBV10-3 and J usage is TRBJ1-4, with D possibly TRBD1 on 5 matching bases. CDR3 length: 13 residues. Germline CDR1 ENHRY, CDR2 SYGVKD. V was cut by 11 bases and J by 0 bases, with 10 bases left in between. CDR3 sequence reads: CAHQGATNEKLFF. CDR3 DNA sequence: TGTGCCCACCAGGGAGCAACTAATGAAAAACTGTTTTTT.

This chain connects TRBV6-5 to TRBJ2-1, with TRBD1 as a possible D gene (5 bases). CDR3 length: 13 residues. Germline loops: CDR1 MNHEY, CDR2 SVGAGI. Trimming removed 2 bases at V and 7 bases at J, with 9 bases between. The CDR3 DNA reads as TGTGCCAGCAGTTACGGCAGGGTAAATGAGCAGTTCTTC. This translates into CASSYGRVNEQFF.

The chain is built from TRBV18 and TRBJ2-2; possible D gene TRBD1, 5 bases. The CDR3 has 16 amino acids. Germline lookup yields CDR1 KGHSH and CDR2 LQKENI. The V gene lost 3 bases and the J gene lost 5 bases, with 16 bases spanning the gap. The CDR3 nucleotides read TGTGCCAGCTCACCCAGACAGCTTGGGCAGACCGGGGAGCTGTTTTTT. Protein sequence: CASSPRQLGQTGELFF.

The CDR3 spells CASSFTTGELFF. For the CDR3, the DNA is TGTGCCAGCAGTTTCACCACCGGGGAGCTGTTTTTT. The V and J genes are TRBV6-5 and TRBJ2-2; D call uncertain. The CDR3 is 12 amino acids. In germline, CDR1 is MNHEY, CDR2 SVGAGI. V shed 4 bases and J shed 4 bases, with 4 bases lying between them.